The 3 T cell receptor beta chains in this list originate from one sample, sequenced in a study of T cell changes during pregnancy in multiple sclerosis. The table came from immunoSEQ multiplex PCR; TCRdb's copy has only in-frame clones and leaves some out. The sample consists of roughly 43,000 clones, more than 85% of them appearing once. The sequencing here drew on CD4+ T cells from peripheral blood mononuclear cells, taken in the third trimester of pregnancy. These receptors came from a female donor with multiple sclerosis, enrolled in a pregnancy study.

The chain employs TRBV4-3 and TRBJ2-1, with TRBD2 identical over 9 bases. The CDR3 covers 15 residues. V dropped 4 bases and J dropped 0; count of bases not matched to a gene: 1. Per the germline V gene, CDR1 is LGHNA and CDR2 is YSLEER. The CDR3 nucleotides read TGCGCCAGCAGCCTGCGGGGGGGCTCCTACAATGAGCAGTTCTTC. Translation gives CASSLRGGSYNEQFF.

This sequence joins TRBV7-2 and TRBJ2-1; 10 positions agree with TRBD2. The trim removed 5 bases at V and 8 bases at J, leaving 12 bases unmatched. This CDR3 has 16 residues. The germline CDR1 and CDR2 sequences are SGHTA and FQGNSA. For the CDR3, the DNA is TGTGCCAGCAGCCCTGATCGGAGCGGGGGGGCCTATGAGCAGTTCTTC. Protein: CASSPDRSGGAYEQFF. Complete variable domain (other parts from reference TRBV7-2 and TRBJ2-1): GAGVSQSPSNKVTEKGKDVELRCDPISGHTALYWYRQSLGQGLEFLIYFQGNSAPDKSGLPSDRFSAERTGGSVSTLTIQRTQQEDSAVYLCASSPDRSGGAYEQFFGPGTRLTVL.

V is TRBV5-4 and J is TRBJ1-3; D unclear. Germline CDR1 and CDR2: SGHNT and YYREEE (reference sequence). Between the trimmed V and J ends, which lost 0 bases and 3 bases, there was a span of 10 bases. CDR3 size: 15 residues. Here the CDR3 reads CASSLAERGGNTIYF. DNA for the CDR3: TGTGCCAGCAGCTTGGCCGAACGCGGTGGAAACACCATATATTTT.